Shown below are 28 T cell receptor beta chains from a single sample sequenced in a study of OX40 agonist ivuxolimab in advanced cancers. Here immunoSEQ multiplex PCR was the method, and the copy in TCRdb shows in-frame clones only, minus some. The data contain around 25,000 clones, 75% to 80% of them singletons. Sample: CD4+ or CD8+ T cells sorted from blood, taken in a trial of the OX40 agonist ivuxolimab. Receptor source: an adult with an advanced solid tumor such as melanoma, head and neck, liver or kidney cancer.

This chain uses TRBV27 with TRBJ2-7; 10 bases are a match to TRBD1. CDR1 MNHEY and CDR2 SMNVEV come from the germline V gene (reference sequence). The V segment lost 5 bases and the J segment 2 bases; nucleotides outside the gene matches: 6. The CDR3 loop spans 15 amino acids. This CDR3 reads CASSLGQGEAYEQYF. DNA of the CDR3: TGTGCCAGCAGTCTAGGACAGGGGGAAGCCTACGAGCAGTACTTC.

In its sample, this clone was seen once. This chain connects TRBV5-5 to TRBJ2-7, with 8 bases that match TRBD2. The germline CDR1 and CDR2 sequences are SGHKS and YYEKEE (reference sequence). Trimming removed 3 bases from V and 7 bases from J; junction bases left unmatched: 18. There are 17 residues in the CDR3. This CDR3 reads CASSSGGSGGHVREQYF. The CDR3 DNA is TGTGCCAGCAGCTCCGGAGGGTCGGGGGGGCATGTCCGGGAGCAGTACTTC.

This clone is medium-sized (0.01 to 0.1%) by share. The CDR3 DNA follows: TGTGCCAGCACGCCGAGCGGGAGCAACGAGCAGTACTTC. This encodes CASTPSGSNEQYF. This rearrangement joins TRBV7-9 to TRBJ2-7; TRBD2 agrees at 8 bases. The CDR3 runs 13 residues. Germline V gene sequence: CDR1 SEHNR, CDR2 FQNEAQ (reference sequence). Unmatched junction bases numbered 7, after V lost 7 bases and J lost 5 bases. Full variable domain (missing parts from reference TRBV7-9 and TRBJ2-7): DTGVSQNPRHKITKRGQNVTFRCDPISEHNRLYWYRQTLGQGPEFLTYFQNEAQLEKSRLLSDRFSAERPKGSFSTLEIQRTEQGDSAMYLCASTPSGSNEQYFGPGTRLTVT.

This rearrangement joins TRBV2 to TRBJ2-7; 7 positions agree with TRBD1. There are 14 residues in the CDR3. J lost 5 bases, V lost 7 bases, and 11 bases had no gene match. Per germline, CDR1 SNHLY and CDR2 FYNNEI. CDR3 DNA sequence: TGTGCCAGCATCCGGGACAGAACTTCCCACGAGCAGTACTTC. This gives the protein CASIRDRTSHEQYF.

This sequence joins TRBV7-2 and TRBJ2-1; no firm D call. Germline loops: CDR1 SGHTA, CDR2 FQGNSA. Trimming took off 5 bases at V and 6 bases at J, with 11 bases between the two ends. The CDR3 runs to 13 residues. CDR3 residues: CASSKTYANEQFF. The CDR3 coding sequence is TGTGCCAGCAGCAAGACTTACGCCAATGAGCAGTTCTTC.

This clone was seen only a few times. The rearrangement uses TRBV11-2 and TRBJ2-7; no firm D call. Germline CDR1 and CDR2: SGHAT and FQNNGV. The V end lost 5 bases, the J end lost 4 bases, and 21 bases lay between the germline ends. CDR3 length: 16 residues. DNA of the CDR3: TGTGCCAGCAGCCCCATATCGGCCCTAGGACGATACGAGCAGTACTTC. It codes for CASSPISALGRYEQYF.

This clone appeared once. The rearrangement links TRBV4-2 to TRBJ2-1; D might be TRBD2 (6 bases). Per germline, CDR1 LGHNA and CDR2 YNFKEQ. V lost 0 bases and J lost 8, with 14 bases in between. CDR3 length: 15 amino acids. The CDR3: CASSQEDGGVDEQFF. The CDR3 nucleotides are TGTGCCAGCAGCCAAGAAGACGGGGGTGTGGATGAGCAGTTCTTC.

This clone was counted a single time. The chain is built from TRBV15 and TRBJ2-1; the D call may be TRBD1 or TRBD2 (6 bases each). The CDR3 contains 17 residues. Germline CDR1 LNHNV, CDR2 YYDKDF (reference sequence). V shed 0 bases and J shed 8 bases, with 20 bases lying between them. DNA of the CDR3: TGTGCCACCAGCAGAGATGAATGGGGGGCGCGGGTAGATGAGCAGTTCTTC. This translates into CATSRDEWGARVDEQFF.

The rearrangement joins TRBV7-9 to TRBJ2-2; D is unclear. The CDR3 contains 13 residues. Trimming cost V 5 bases and J 4 bases, with 8 bases left between them. Germline V CDR1 and CDR2: SEHNR, FQNEAQ (reference sequence). CDR3 in amino acids: CASSNISTGELFF. The CDR3 region has the DNA TGTGCCAGCAGCAATATCTCCACCGGGGAGCTGTTTTTT.

The chain has TRBV19 and TRBJ2-5; 10 bases line up with TRBD2. The CDR3 sequence is 13 residues long. With V trimmed by 10 bases and J by 3 bases, 5 bases remained unmatched. The germline gives CDR1 LNHDA, CDR2 SQIVND (reference sequence). CDR3 sequence reads: CATAGGPEETQYF. The CDR3 DNA reads as TGTGCCACAGCGGGGGGGCCAGAAGAGACCCAGTACTTC. The whole variable domain, remainder taken from reference TRBV19 and TRBJ2-5, is DGGITQSPKYLFRKEGQNVTLSCEQNLNHDAMYWYRQDPGQGLRLIYYSQIVNDFQKGDIAEGYSVSREKKESFPLTVTSAQKNPTAFYLCATAGGPEETQYFGPGTRLLVL.

V and J are TRBV5-6 and TRBJ1-5, with unresolved D. The CDR3 spans 14 residues. V lost 2 bases and J lost 1, with 7 bases in between. The germline gives CDR1 SGHDT, CDR2 YYEEEE. The CDR3 loop reads CASSLWQSNQPQHF. The CDR3 DNA follows: TGTGCCAGCAGCTTATGGCAGAGCAATCAGCCCCAGCATTTT. Filled out from reference TRBV5-6 and TRBJ1-5, the complete variable domain reads DAGVTQSPTHLIKTRGQQVTLRCSPKSGHDTVSWYQQALGQGPQFIFQYYEEEERQRGNFPDRFSGHQFPNYSSELNVNALLLGDSALYLCASSLWQSNQPQHFGDGTRLSIL.

This chain joins TRBV5-1 and TRBJ2-4; 7 nucleotides align to TRBD2. Germline values: CDR1 SGHRS, CDR2 YFSETQ. Trimming at V came to 5 bases and at J to 5 bases, leaving 10 bases not matched to a gene. The CDR3 spans 15 residues. The CDR3, as DNA: TGCGCCAGCAGACCCCCGGGGGGTGAGGAAAACATTCAGTACTTC. This codes for CASRPPGGEENIQYF.

The CDR3 sequence: CASSLYRNNPYGYTF. CDR3 nucleotides: TGTGCCAGCAGTTTATATCGCAATAACCCCTATGGCTACACCTTC. The J gene is TRBJ1-2, the V gene TRBV27, with D uncertain. Germline CDR1 is MNHEY and CDR2 is SMNVEV (reference sequence). Trimming pared 1 base from V and 4 bases from J, leaving 13 bases between. The CDR3 contains 15 residues.

The CDR3 loop is CASSPQVDYGYTF. CDR3 DNA: TGTGCCAGCAGTCCCCAGGTAGACTATGGCTACACCTTC. The V call is TRBV6-6, the J call TRBJ1-2; no reliable D call. Trimming cost V 5 bases and J 3 bases, with 10 bases left between them. The germline gives CDR1 MNHNY, CDR2 SVGAGI (reference sequence). This CDR3 is 13 amino acids long.

This clone was seen a handful of times. The V gene is TRBV10-3, the J gene TRBJ1-5; 8 bases align to TRBD1. The CDR3 totals 14 residues. Per the germline V gene, CDR1 is ENHRY and CDR2 is SYGVKD. With 8 bases clipped from V and 7 bases from J, the junction kept 10 bases outside the gene matches. The CDR3 DNA reads as TGTGCCATCTCCTCCCGGACAGGGCACCAGCCCCAGCATTTT. Residues: CAISSRTGHQPQHF.

This sequence joins TRBV6-6 and TRBJ1-5; D not resolved. Between the trimmed V and J ends, which lost 0 bases and 2 bases, there was a span of 8 bases. CDR1 and CDR2 (germline): MNHNY, SVGAGI (reference sequence). The CDR3 totals 15 residues. The CDR3 reads CASSYSSQGNQPQHF. The CDR3 DNA is TGTGCCAGCAGTTACTCCTCCCAGGGCAATCAGCCCCAGCATTTT.

The chain carries TRBV19 and TRBJ2-7, with D perhaps assigned TRBD1 or TRBD2 (5 bases each). The CDR3 is 13 amino acids. Germline CDR1 LNHDA, CDR2 SQIVND (reference sequence). Deletions cut 7 bases from V and 4 bases from J, with 14 bases between. The CDR3 spells CASTPGPLYEQYF. CDR3 nucleotide sequence: TGTGCCAGTACCCCGGGACCCTTATACGAGCAGTACTTC.

The chain uses TRBV4-2 and TRBJ2-5; no firm D call. The J call may not be correct, given that the DNA end is closer to TRBJ2-7. This CDR3 has 15 amino acids. Per the germline V gene, CDR1 is LGHNA and CDR2 is YNFKEQ. The CDR3 spells CASSQDLTTQTEQYF. The CDR3 DNA follows: TGTGCCAGCAGCCAAGATCTTACTACCCAGACCGAGCAGTACTTC.

The chain is built from TRBV19 and TRBJ1-2; D not certain. The CDR3 is 12 residues long. V was trimmed by 5 bases and J by 2 bases, leaving 6 bases between them. The germline CDR1 and CDR2 sequences are LNHDA and SQIVND (reference sequence). CDR3 sequence reads: CASSVINYGYTF. The CDR3 DNA reads as TGTGCCAGTAGTGTGATCAACTATGGCTACACCTTC. Full variable domain (missing parts from reference TRBV19 and TRBJ1-2): DGGITQSPKYLFRKEGQNVTLSCEQNLNHDAMYWYRQDPGQGLRLIYYSQIVNDFQKGDIAEGYSVSREKKESFPLTVTSAQKNPTAFYLCASSVINYGYTFGSGTRLTVV.

In this sample, this clone turned up a few times. The genes are TRBV19 and TRBJ2-5; 9 bases map to TRBD1. Trimming took 3 bases from V and 2 from J; bases not matched to a gene: 4. Germline lookup yields CDR1 LNHDA and CDR2 SQIVND (reference sequence). The CDR3 extends over 15 amino acids. This CDR3 reads CASSMPGQGQETQYF. In DNA form, the CDR3 reads TGTGCCAGTAGTATGCCGGGACAGGGACAAGAGACCCAGTACTTC.

This chain connects TRBV7-9 to TRBJ2-3; D may be TRBD1 (6 bases). The CDR3 has 14 residues. V was pared by 5 bases and J by 2 bases, with 11 bases between. Germline V lookup: CDR1 SEHNR, CDR2 FQNEAQ (reference sequence). CDR3 protein: CASSLDRTTDTQYF. CDR3 DNA sequence: TGTGCCAGCAGCCTAGACAGGACCACAGATACGCAGTATTTT.

This clone was counted between two and nine times. J is TRBJ1-5 and V is TRBV19; TRBD1 might be the D (5 bases). V gave up 8 bases and J gave up 7 bases, with 12 bases separating them. In germline, CDR1 is LNHDA, CDR2 SQIVND (reference sequence). The CDR3 has 12 residues. The chain's CDR3 is CASSQGRQPQHF. For the CDR3, the DNA is TGTGCCAGTTCTCAGGGAAGGCAGCCCCAGCATTTT.

On this clone: This may be a read error, as it is one base from a much larger clone. This same CDR3 is encoded by further DNA sequences in the sample. V usage is TRBV10-1 and J usage is TRBJ2-3, with a tentative D call TRBD2 (5 bases). This CDR3 has 13 amino acids. V lost 4 bases and J lost 6, with 11 bases in between. The germline V gene encodes CDR1 WNHNN and CDR2 SYGVQD (reference sequence). CDR3 nucleotide sequence: TGCGCCAGCAGTGTGAGAAGAGGGGATACGCAGTATTTT. This translates into CASSVRRGDTQYF.

This clone was recorded a few times. V usage is TRBV2 and J usage is TRBJ1-2, with D unresolved. V was pared by 3 bases and J by 4 bases, with 15 bases between. Germline V CDR1 and CDR2: SNHLY, FYNNEI. CDR3 length: 15 residues. CDR3 nucleotide sequence: TGTGCCAGCAGTGACCGAAACACGAGACTCTATGGCTACACCTTC. It is translated as CASSDRNTRLYGYTF.

This chain uses TRBV7-3 with TRBJ2-3; no firm D call. Deletions cut 5 bases from V and 0 bases from J, with 12 bases between. Germline CDR1 is SGHTA and CDR2 is FQGTGA. The CDR3 extends over 15 amino acids. The CDR3 sequence is CASSPSVISTDTQYF. In DNA, the CDR3 is TGTGCCAGCAGCCCGTCCGTTATTAGCACAGATACGCAGTATTTT.

CDR3 in DNA: TGTGCCAGCAGCCGGGTCAGGGGAACTGAAGCTTTCTTT. Its translation is CASSRVRGTEAFF. V and J are TRBV7-2 and TRBJ1-1, with a weak D call TRBD1 (6 bases). Per the germline V gene, CDR1 is SGHTA and CDR2 is FQGNSA. The V end was cut by 5 bases, the J end by 5 bases, with 12 bases between. The CDR3 has 13 amino acids.

A word on this clone: A far larger clone is off by one base, so a read error is likely. CDR3 bases: TGTGCCAGCAGCTTTGGGACAGGCTCTAATGGCTACACCTTC. This translates into CASSFGTGSNGYTF. The chain couples TRBV5-6 to TRBJ1-2, with 8 bases aligning to TRBD1. CDR1 is SGHDT and CDR2 is YYEEEE in the germline V gene. V lost 2 bases to trimming and J lost 6 bases; unmatched junction nucleotides: 6. This CDR3 has 14 residues.

J is TRBJ2-2 and V is TRBV27; 12 bases align to TRBD2. Germline CDR1 and CDR2: MNHEY and SMNVEV (reference sequence). V shed 9 bases, J shed 5 bases, and the junction held 7 bases outside the gene matches. This CDR3 region has 15 residues. The CDR3 reads CASTMTSGSTGELFF. DNA for the CDR3: TGTGCCAGTACGATGACTAGCGGGAGTACCGGGGAGCTGTTTTTT.